The 2 T cell receptor beta chains reported below all come from one sample, sequenced in a study of blood T cell repertoires in COVID-19. Sequencing used immunoSEQ multiplex PCR; TCRdb keeps in-frame clones, though not all of them. Of approximately 65,000 clones in the sample, 90% are singletons; the top ten hold less than 0.6%. Source material: peripheral blood. All receptors derive from a man aged 50-60 years with COVID-19, enrolled during active disease.

This clone was observed a handful of times. This chain joins TRBV7-9 and TRBJ2-3, with D possibly being TRBD2 (6 bases). Between the trimmed V and J ends, which lost 5 bases and 5 bases, there was a span of 17 bases. Germline V gene lookup returns CDR1 SEHNR and CDR2 FQNEAQ (reference sequence). CDR3 length: 15 amino acids. CDR3 in DNA: TGTGCCAGCAGCCCCAAGACTAGGTTCGGAGATACGCAGTATTTT. Translation: CASSPKTRFGDTQYF. Full variable domain (rest looked up from reference TRBV7-9 and TRBJ2-3): DTGVSQNPRHKITKRGQNVTFRCDPISEHNRLYWYRQTLGQGPEFLTYFQNEAQLEKSRLLSDRFSAERPKGSFSTLEIQRTEQGDSAMYLCASSPKTRFGDTQYFGPGTRLTVL.

As DNA, the CDR3 is TGTGCCAGCAGTGAAGTTCCCAGGGGGGCTGGCTACACCTTC. This gives the protein CASSEVPRGAGYTF. The V gene is TRBV6-1, the J gene TRBJ1-2; 7 nucleotides match TRBD1. The germline CDR1 and CDR2 sequences are MNHNS and SASEGT. V shed 1 base and J 7 bases; nucleotides not matched to a gene: 6. The CDR3 runs to 14 residues.